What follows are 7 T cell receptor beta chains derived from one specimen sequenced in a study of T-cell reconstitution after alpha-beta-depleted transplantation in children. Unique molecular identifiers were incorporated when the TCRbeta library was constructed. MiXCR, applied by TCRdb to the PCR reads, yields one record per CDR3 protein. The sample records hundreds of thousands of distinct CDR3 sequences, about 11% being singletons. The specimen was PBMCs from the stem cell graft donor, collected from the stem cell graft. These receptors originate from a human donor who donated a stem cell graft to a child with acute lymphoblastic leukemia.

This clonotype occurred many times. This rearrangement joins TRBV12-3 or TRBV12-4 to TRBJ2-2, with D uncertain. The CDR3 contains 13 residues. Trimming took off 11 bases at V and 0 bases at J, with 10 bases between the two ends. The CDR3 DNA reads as TGTGCCGCGTGGTACGCGAACACCGGGGAGCTGTTTTTT. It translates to CAAWYANTGELFF.

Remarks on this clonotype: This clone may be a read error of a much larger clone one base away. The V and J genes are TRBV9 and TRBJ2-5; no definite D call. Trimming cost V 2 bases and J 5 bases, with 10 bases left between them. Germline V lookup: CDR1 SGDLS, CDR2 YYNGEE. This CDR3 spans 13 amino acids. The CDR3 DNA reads TGTGCCAGCAGCGTTGGGCAGAATGAGACCCAGTACTTC. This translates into CASSVGQNETQYF.

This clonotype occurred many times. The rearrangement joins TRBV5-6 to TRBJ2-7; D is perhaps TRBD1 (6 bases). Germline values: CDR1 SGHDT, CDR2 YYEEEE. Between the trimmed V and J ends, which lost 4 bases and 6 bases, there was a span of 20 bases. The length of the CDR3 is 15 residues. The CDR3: CASSDNPGTYAEQYF. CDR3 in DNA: TGTGCCAGCAGCGACAATCCCGGGACATATGCCGAGCAGTACTTC.

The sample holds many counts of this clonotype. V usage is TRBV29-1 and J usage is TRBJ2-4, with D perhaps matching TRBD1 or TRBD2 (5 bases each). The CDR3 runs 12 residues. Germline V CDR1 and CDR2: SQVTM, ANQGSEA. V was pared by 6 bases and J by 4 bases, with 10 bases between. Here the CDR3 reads CSVTGPKNIQYF. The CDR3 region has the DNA TGCAGCGTAACGGGACCTAAAAACATTCAGTACTTC.

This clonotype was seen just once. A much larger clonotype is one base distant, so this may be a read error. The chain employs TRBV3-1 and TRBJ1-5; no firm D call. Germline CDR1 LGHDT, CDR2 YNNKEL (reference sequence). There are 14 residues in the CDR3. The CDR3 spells CASNQWDSNQPQHF. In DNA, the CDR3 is TGTGCCAGCAACCAATGGGATAGCAATCAGCCCCAGCATTTT.

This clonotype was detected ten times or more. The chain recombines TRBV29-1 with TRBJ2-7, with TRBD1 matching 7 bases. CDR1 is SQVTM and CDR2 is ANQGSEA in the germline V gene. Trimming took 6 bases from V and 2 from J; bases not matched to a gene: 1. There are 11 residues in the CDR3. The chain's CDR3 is CSVTGTYEQYF. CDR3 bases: TGCAGCGTGACAGGGACCTACGAGCAGTACTTC.

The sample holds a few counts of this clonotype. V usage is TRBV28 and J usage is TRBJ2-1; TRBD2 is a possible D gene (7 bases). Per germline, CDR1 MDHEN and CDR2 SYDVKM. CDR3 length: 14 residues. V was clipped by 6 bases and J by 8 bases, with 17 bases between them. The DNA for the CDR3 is TGTGCCAGCAGGGCTAGGGGGGGTAGTGATGAGCAGTTCTTC. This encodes CASRARGGSDEQFF.